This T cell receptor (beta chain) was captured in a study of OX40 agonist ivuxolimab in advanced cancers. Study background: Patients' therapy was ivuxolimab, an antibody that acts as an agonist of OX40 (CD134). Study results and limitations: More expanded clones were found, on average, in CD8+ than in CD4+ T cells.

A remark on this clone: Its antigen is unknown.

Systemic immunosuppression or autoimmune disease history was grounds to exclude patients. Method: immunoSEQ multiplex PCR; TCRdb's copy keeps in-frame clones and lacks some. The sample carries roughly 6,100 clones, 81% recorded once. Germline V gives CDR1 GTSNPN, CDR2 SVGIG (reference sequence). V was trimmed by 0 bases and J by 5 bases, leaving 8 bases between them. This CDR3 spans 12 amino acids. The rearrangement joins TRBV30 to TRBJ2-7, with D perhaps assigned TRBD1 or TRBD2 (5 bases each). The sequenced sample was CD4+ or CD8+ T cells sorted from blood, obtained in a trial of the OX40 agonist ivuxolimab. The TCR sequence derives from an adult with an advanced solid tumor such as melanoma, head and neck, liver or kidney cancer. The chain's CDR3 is CAWSVRGDEQYF. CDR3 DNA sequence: TGTGCCTGGAGTGTAAGAGGGGACGAGCAGTACTTC.